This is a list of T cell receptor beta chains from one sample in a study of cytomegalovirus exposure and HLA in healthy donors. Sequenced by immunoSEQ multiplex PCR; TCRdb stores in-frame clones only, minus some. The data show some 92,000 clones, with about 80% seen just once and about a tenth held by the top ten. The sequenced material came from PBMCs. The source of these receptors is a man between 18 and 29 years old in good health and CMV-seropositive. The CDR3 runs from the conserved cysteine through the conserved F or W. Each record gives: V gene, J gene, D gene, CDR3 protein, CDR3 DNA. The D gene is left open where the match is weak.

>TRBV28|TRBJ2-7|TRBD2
CASSLSGGRSYEQYF
TGTGCCAGCAGTTTAAGCGGGGGTCGCTCCTACGAGCAGTACTTC
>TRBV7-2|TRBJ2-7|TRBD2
CASSLAVRGGFEQYF
TGTGCCAGCAGCTTAGCCGTGCGGGGGGGGTTCGAGCAGTACTTC
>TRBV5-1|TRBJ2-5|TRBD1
CASSLKQGEETQYF
TGCGCCAGCAGCTTGAAGCAGGGGGAGGAGACCCAGTACTTC
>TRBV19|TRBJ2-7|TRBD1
CASPNVATSGQGLEQYF
TGTGCCAGCCCTAATGTGGCAACTTCGGGACAGGGGCTCGAGCAGTACTTC
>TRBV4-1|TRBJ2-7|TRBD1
CASSQGTGLYEQYF
TGCGCCAGCAGCCAAGGGACAGGGCTATACGAGCAGTACTTC
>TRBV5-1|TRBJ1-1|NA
CASSFGPRRATEAFF
TGCGCCAGCAGCTTCGGCCCCAGGAGGGCGACTGAAGCTTTCTTT
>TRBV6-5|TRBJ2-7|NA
CASSYRRTVSSYEQYF
TGTGCCAGCAGTTACAGGCGGACAGTAAGTTCCTACGAGCAGTACTTC
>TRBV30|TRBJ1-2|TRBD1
CAWWDRGGYTF
TGTGCCTGGTGGGACAGGGGAGGCTACACCTTC
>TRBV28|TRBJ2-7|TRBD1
CASSPGQGASYEQYF
TGTGCCAGCAGTCCCGGACAGGGGGCGTCCTACGAGCAGTACTTC
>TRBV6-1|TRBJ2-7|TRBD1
CASSGGQGDYEQYF
TGTGCCAGCAGTGGGGGACAGGGGGACTACGAGCAGTACTTC
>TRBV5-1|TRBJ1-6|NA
CASSDPGGNSPLHF
TGCGCCAGCAGCGATCCAGGAGGTAATTCACCCCTCCACTTT
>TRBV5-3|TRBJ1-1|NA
CARSLGGKGMMNTEAFF
TGTGCCAGAAGCTTGGGGGGCAAGGGGATGATGAACACTGAAGCTTTCTTT
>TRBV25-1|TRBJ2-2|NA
CASSEYSGANTGELFF
TGTGCCAGCAGTGAATATTCGGGGGCGAACACCGGGGAGCTGTTTTTT
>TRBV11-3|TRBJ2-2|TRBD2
CASSQAGRTTGELFF
TGTGCCAGCAGCCAAGCGGGACGGACCACCGGGGAGCTGTTTTTT
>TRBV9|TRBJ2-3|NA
CASNTRGAIISDTQYF
TGTGCCAGCAATACCCGGGGGGCCATCATATCGGATACGCAGTATTTT
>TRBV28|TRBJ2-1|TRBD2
CASSLSSGGARNEQFF
TGTGCCAGCAGTTTAAGTAGCGGGGGGGCCAGGAATGAGCAGTTCTTC
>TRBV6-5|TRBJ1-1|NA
CASASQGNTEAFF
TGTGCCAGCGCGTCCCAGGGGAACACTGAAGCTTTCTTT
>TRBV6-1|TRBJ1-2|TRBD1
CASSERGQSGTYGYTF
TGTGCCAGCAGTGAACGGGGACAGTCGGGGACCTATGGCTACACCTTC